This T cell receptor (beta chain) was recovered during a study of spatial heterogeneity in lung cancer. The time point: sample taken at primary tumor resection. The authors sequenced whole RNA from tumor, nontumor lung or frozen PBMC without sorting. The CDR3 covers 16 residues. Germline V gene data show CDR1 as SGHTA and CDR2 as FQGNSA. Trimming at V came to 5 bases and at J to 0 bases, leaving 9 bases not matched to a gene. TCRdb reanalysed the 5' RACE reads using MiXCR and keeps one entry per CDR3 protein. The sample contains tens of thousands of distinct CDR3 sequences, about an eighth of which appear only once.

The sequenced sample was PBMCs, obtained at surgery. The source is a male donor with early-stage non-small cell lung cancer. The chain recombines TRBV7-2 with TRBJ1-1; 7 bases fit TRBD1. CDR3 sequence (DNA): TGTGCCAGCAGCCTATGGACAGGAGGCATGAACACTGAAGCTTTCTTT. This codes for CASSLWTGGMNTEAFF.